These 20 T cell receptor beta chains were sequenced from one sample in a study of technical replicates of blood from a handful of donors. The assay was immunoSEQ multiplex PCR, and TCRdb's table has in-frame clones only and misses some. This table has 95,000 or so clones, roughly 95% appearing once. The sample was T cells isolated from PBMCs. The source of these receptors is a human donor in good health.

J is TRBJ1-5 and V is TRBV28; the D gene is possibly TRBD1 (6 bases). Per the germline V gene, CDR1 is MDHEN and CDR2 is SYDVKM. With 7 bases removed from V and 3 bases from J, the gap between germline ends came to 19 bases. This CDR3 has 16 amino acids. The CDR3 bases are TGTGCCAGCACTACCATCATACAGGGTAACAATCAGCCCCAGCATTTT. Protein sequence: CASTTIIQGNNQPQHF.

This chain uses TRBV6-1 with TRBJ2-7; the D gene is possibly TRBD1 (5 bases). Germline V lookup: CDR1 MNHNS, CDR2 SASEGT. This CDR3 region has 16 residues. Trimming removed 1 base from V and 4 bases from J, with 17 bases in between. The CDR3 reads CASSEGSPGPEYEQYF. The DNA of the CDR3 is TGTGCCAGCAGTGAAGGCTCGCCAGGGCCCGAGTACGAGCAGTACTTC.

This rearrangement joins TRBV7-3 to TRBJ1-6, with 10 bases matching TRBD1. The CDR3 is 15 residues long. J lost 10 bases, V lost 0 bases, and 3 bases had no gene match. Germline-derived CDR1 and CDR2 are SGHTA and FQGTGA. The CDR3 protein is CASSLTGTGDSPLHF. The CDR3 DNA is TGTGCCAGCAGCTTAACCGGGACAGGGGACTCACCCCTCCACTTT.

The chain has TRBV11-2 and TRBJ2-1; weak D call: TRBD1 (6 bases). The CDR3 loop spans 15 amino acids. From germline, CDR1 is SGHAT and CDR2 FQNNGV. Trimming cost V 4 bases and J 0 bases, with 10 bases left between them. CDR3 bases: TGTGCCAGCAGCTCCTCGACAGGCTCCTACAATGAGCAGTTCTTC. Translated, it gives CASSSSTGSYNEQFF.

This clone was found once. The V gene is TRBV6-6, the J gene TRBJ2-7, with 8 bases matching TRBD1. The CDR3 extends over 14 amino acids. The J segment lost 5 bases and the V segment lost 5 bases, leaving 8 bases of the junction unmatched. Germline V CDR1 and CDR2: MNHNY, SVGAGI (reference sequence). In nucleotides, the CDR3 is TGTGCCAGCAGTCCCGGACAGGGTTATAACGAGCAGTACTTC. It encodes CASSPGQGYNEQYF.

The chain combines TRBV5-8 with TRBJ2-1, with 8 bases matching TRBD2. Looked up from germline, CDR1 is SGHTS and CDR2 is YDEGEE. Trimming cost V 2 bases and J 5 bases; bases outside gene matches: 0. There are 13 residues in the CDR3. The DNA of the CDR3 is TGTGCCAGCAGCTTTAGCGGGGACAATGAGCAGTTCTTC. It encodes CASSFSGDNEQFF.

The rearrangement uses TRBV4-3 and TRBJ2-2; D might be TRBD2 (6 bases). Germline V gene sequence: CDR1 LGHNA, CDR2 YSLEER. V dropped 5 bases and J dropped 1 base, with 11 bases sitting between them. The CDR3 sequence is 15 residues long. The CDR3 DNA reads TGCGCCAGCAGCGGAGGGGTTTTGAACACCGGGGAGCTGTTTTTT. Protein sequence: CASSGGVLNTGELFF.

V usage is TRBV29-1 and J usage is TRBJ2-7, with TRBD2 as a possible D gene (5 bases). The V gene's germline CDR1 is SQVTM and CDR2 ANQGSEA. CDR3 length equals 12 residues. The ends were cut back, 4 bases at V and 2 bases at J, with 9 bases in the middle. CDR3 nucleotide sequence: TGCAGCGTTGTTGCGGGTCCCTACGAGCAGTACTTC. Protein product: CSVVAGPYEQYF.

V gene TRBV4-2 combines with J gene TRBJ2-3; D unclear. CDR3 length: 12 residues. Trimming took off 2 bases at V and 3 bases at J, with 3 bases between the two ends. CDR1 and CDR2 (germline): LGHNA, YNFKEQ. As DNA, the CDR3 is TGTGCCAGCAGCCAACCTACAGATACGCAGTATTTT. Translation: CASSQPTDTQYF.

V is TRBV7-7 and J is TRBJ1-3; possibly TRBD1 for D (5 bases). Germline V gene sequence: CDR1 SSHAT, CDR2 FNYEAQ (reference sequence). V dropped 4 bases and J dropped 1 base, with 5 bases sitting between them. This CDR3 has 13 residues. In DNA form, the CDR3 reads TGTGCCAGCAGCTCAGGGTCTGGAAACACCATATATTTT. It encodes CASSSGSGNTIYF. The full variable domain, with the rest looked up from reference TRBV7-7 and TRBJ1-3, is GAGVSQSPRYKVTKRGQDVTLRCDPISSHATLYWYQQALGQGPEFLTYFNYEAQPDKSGLPSDRFSAERPEGSISTLTIQRTEQRDSAMYRCASSSGSGNTIYFGEGSWLTVV.

The genes are TRBV28 and TRBJ1-1; no clear D gene. Germline CDR1 is MDHEN and CDR2 is SYDVKM. V was cut by 0 bases and J by 7 bases, with 3 bases left in between. This CDR3 comprises 11 residues. The CDR3 DNA reads TGTGCCAGCAGTTTATGGAGTGAAGCTTTCTTT. It specifies CASSLWSEAFF.

This CDR3 reads CASRGHEAYEQYF. CDR3 nucleotides: TGTGCCAGCCGTGGACACGAAGCCTACGAGCAGTACTTC. This chain links TRBV28 with TRBJ2-7; D is perhaps TRBD1 (5 bases). Trimming removed 8 bases at V and 2 bases at J, with 13 bases between. This CDR3 has 13 amino acids. Germline assignment: CDR1 MDHEN and CDR2 SYDVKM.

This chain's CDR3 is CASREQAYEQYF. For the CDR3, the DNA is TGTGCCAGCAGGGAACAGGCCTACGAGCAGTACTTC. The chain employs TRBV2 and TRBJ2-7, with a tentative D call TRBD1 (5 bases). V lost 6 bases, J lost 2 bases, and 8 bases lay in between. The CDR3 length is 12 residues. The germline CDR1 and CDR2 sequences are SNHLY and FYNNEI.

The CDR3 DNA reads TGTGCCAGTAGATATGACGGAGCCTCCTACGAGCAGTACTTC. Encoded protein: CASRYDGASYEQYF. The V call is TRBV19, the J call TRBJ2-7; D gene uncertain. The V gene lost 6 bases and the J gene lost 0 bases, with 12 bases spanning the gap. This CDR3 spans 14 amino acids. Germline CDR1 reads LNHDA; CDR2 reads SQIVND (reference sequence).

The rearrangement links TRBV7-9 to TRBJ2-7, with no clear D. The CDR3 totals 15 residues. Germline-derived CDR1 and CDR2 are SEHNR and FQNEAQ (reference sequence). V was trimmed by 5 bases and J by 4 bases, leaving 18 bases between them. CDR3 sequence (DNA): TGTGCCAGCAGCCAAAAGTCCGGGTATAATTACGAGCAGTACTTC. This gives the protein CASSQKSGYNYEQYF.

This chain connects TRBV5-1 to TRBJ1-1; tentative D call: TRBD1 (6 bases). Deletions cut 2 bases from V and 8 bases from J, with 10 bases between. Germline V gene lookup returns CDR1 SGHRS and CDR2 YFSETQ. The CDR3 runs 12 residues. The CDR3 nucleotides read TGCGCCAGCAGCTTAACAGGGATAGAAGCTTTCTTT. This encodes CASSLTGIEAFF.

This chain joins TRBV25-1 and TRBJ1-1; D not resolved. The CDR3 spans 12 residues. Germline assignment: CDR1 MGHDK and CDR2 SYGVNS. Trimming removed 4 bases from V and 5 bases from J, with 8 bases in between. The CDR3 here is CASSVGWTEAFF. The CDR3 DNA reads as TGTGCCAGCAGTGTCGGTTGGACTGAAGCTTTCTTT.

The J gene is TRBJ2-7, the V gene TRBV5-1; 7 bases line up with TRBD2. Looked up from germline, CDR1 is SGHRS and CDR2 is YFSETQ. V trimming: 2 bases; J trimming: 4 bases; junction bases outside the gene matches: 3. The CDR3 runs to 13 residues. The chain's CDR3 is CASSFPGGYEQYF. The CDR3 DNA sequence: TGCGCCAGCAGCTTCCCGGGGGGTTACGAGCAGTACTTC.

The chain carries TRBV27 and TRBJ2-7; 12 bases fit TRBD2. Germline V lookup: CDR1 MNHEY, CDR2 SMNVEV (reference sequence). The CDR3 has 17 amino acids. J lost 5 bases, V lost 2 bases, and 10 bases had no gene match. The CDR3 protein is CASSLLLAGGPGHEQYF. In DNA, the CDR3 is TGTGCCAGCAGTTTACTCCTAGCGGGAGGGCCCGGCCACGAGCAGTACTTC.

The chain employs TRBV19 and TRBJ2-4, with 9 positions matching TRBD1. Trimming removed 5 bases from V and 4 bases from J; junction bases left unmatched: 15. The CDR3 is 18 residues long. The germline gives CDR1 LNHDA, CDR2 SQIVND (reference sequence). CDR3: CASSPIRDRELPKNIQYF. The CDR3 DNA is TGTGCCAGTAGTCCAATCCGGGACAGGGAACTACCTAAAAACATTCAGTACTTC. Full variable domain (outside the CDR3, taken from reference TRBV19 and TRBJ2-4): DGGITQSPKYLFRKEGQNVTLSCEQNLNHDAMYWYRQDPGQGLRLIYYSQIVNDFQKGDIAEGYSVSREKKESFPLTVTSAQKNPTAFYLCASSPIRDRELPKNIQYFGAGTRLSVL.